The rows below give T cell receptor beta chains drawn from one sample of a study of blood T cell repertoires in COVID-19. This table comes from immunoSEQ multiplex PCR, and its TCRdb copy is limited to in-frame clones, with some not included. The sample shows about 230,000 clones, around 89% of them seen only once. The sequencing input was PBMCs or T cells enriched from blood (not recorded which). The origin of the receptors is a woman aged 40 to 50 with acute COVID-19. The CDR3 runs from the conserved cysteine through the conserved F or W. D genes are given only for firm matches. The listing skips clone size in some rows; elsewhere it reads once, few, many or a size class.

d_call	v_call	clone_size	j_call	cdr3_aa	cdr3_nt
TRBD2	TRBV7-2	NA	TRBJ2-4	CASSLVSSGVAKNIQYF	TGTGCCAGCAGCTTAGTGTCTAGCGGGGTGGCCAAAAACATTCAGTACTTC
TRBD2	TRBV12-5	NA	TRBJ2-1	CASGFSSGSNNEQFF	TGTGCTAGTGGTTTTTCTAGCGGGAGCAACAATGAGCAGTTCTTC
TRBD1	TRBV4-1	NA	TRBJ1-2	CASSQDDRVLGYTF	TGCGCCAGCAGCCAAGATGACAGGGTCCTTGGCTACACCTTC
TRBD1	TRBV5-1	few	TRBJ1-3	CASSPPFESRTGKREEIYF	TGCGCCAGCAGCCCGCCGTTTGAATCGAGGACAGGAAAGAGGGAAGAGATATATTTT
TRBD1	TRBV5-6	NA	TRBJ1-1	CASSPTGGLRTEAFF	TGTGCCAGCAGCCCGACAGGGGGCCTGAGGACTGAAGCTTTCTTT
TRBD2	TRBV19	NA	TRBJ2-1	CASSYPGLGTQFF	TGTGCCAGTAGTTACCCGGGACTAGGCACGCAGTTCTTC
NA	TRBV14	NA	TRBJ1-6	CASRHAGHNSPLHF	TGTGCCAGCCGCCACGCGGGGCATAATTCACCCCTCCACTTT
NA	TRBV12-3/TRBV12-4	NA	TRBJ1-2	CASSLWEGDGYTF	TGTGCCAGCAGTTTATGGGAGGGGGATGGCTACACCTTC
TRBD1	TRBV11-2	NA	TRBJ2-2	CASRFTGVGGELFF	TGTGCCAGCAGATTTACAGGGGTGGGCGGGGAGCTGTTTTTT
NA	TRBV6-5	NA	TRBJ2-2	CASSSPSRNTGELFF	TGTGCCAGCAGTTCTCCTAGTAGGAACACCGGGGAGCTGTTTTTT
NA	TRBV30	few	TRBJ1-5	CASGFPEPQHF	TGTGCCAGCGGGTTTCCCGAGCCCCAGCATTTT
NA	TRBV19	once	TRBJ1-1	CASIPMGGTEAFF	TGTGCCAGTATACCCATGGGGGGCACTGAAGCTTTCTTT
TRBD2	TRBV5-4	NA	TRBJ2-3	CASSLGGTSTPYF	TGTGCCAGCAGCTTGGGGGGGACTAGCACTCCGTATTTT
TRBD1	TRBV5-1	NA	TRBJ1-6	CASSLARRSSGWDSSYNSPLHF	TGCGCCAGCAGCTTGGCTCGGAGGTCGTCAGGGTGGGACAGCTCCTATAATTCACCCCTCCACTTT
NA	TRBV29-1	NA	TRBJ1-3	CSVEPVMDTIYF	TGCAGCGTTGAACCGGTTATGGACACCATATATTTT
NA	TRBV10-2	NA	TRBJ2-1	CASRTNYGRGDNEQFF	TGCGCCAGCAGGACAAACTACGGGAGAGGGGACAATGAGCAGTTCTTC
TRBD1	TRBV11-2	NA	TRBJ2-1	CASSLAQGAYNEQFF	TGTGCCAGCAGCTTAGCACAGGGGGCCTACAATGAGCAGTTCTTC
TRBD1	TRBV6-5	NA	TRBJ1-2	CASSYRGHSYGYTF	TGTGCCAGCAGTTACAGGGGGCATAGCTATGGCTACACCTTC
NA	TRBV2	once	TRBJ1-5	CASSPRSSNQPQHF	TGTGCCAGCAGTCCTCGGTCCAGCAATCAGCCCCAGCATTTT
TRBD2	TRBV5-1	NA	TRBJ2-5	CASSVGEGSQGGETQYF	TGCGCCAGCAGCGTAGGGGAGGGGAGCCAGGGAGGAGAGACCCAGTACTTC
TRBD1	TRBV25-1	many	TRBJ2-7	CASRATGGGEQYF	TGTGCCAGCAGAGCCACAGGGGGCGGCGAGCAGTACTTC
NA	TRBV6-5	NA	TRBJ1-6	CASSYSAGGSPLHF	TGTGCCAGCAGTTACAGTGCGGGGGGTTCACCCCTCCACTTT
NA	TRBV4-3	NA	TRBJ2-3	CASSQDLTLDTQYF	TGCGCCAGCAGCCAAGATCTAACCCTAGATACGCAGTATTTT
NA	TRBV30	NA	TRBJ2-5	CASPRERQETQYF	TGTGCCTCTCCTAGGGAGCGGCAAGAGACCCAGTACTTC
NA	TRBV27	NA	TRBJ1-1	CASSYRGYTEAFF	TGTGCCAGCAGTTACCGGGGGTACACTGAAGCTTTCTTT
TRBD2	TRBV5-1	NA	TRBJ2-7	CASSTGLAGNAYEQYF	TGCGCCAGCAGCACCGGACTAGCGGGGAATGCCTACGAGCAGTACTTC
NA	TRBV3-1/TRBV3-2	NA	TRBJ2-1	CASSYNYNEQFF	TGTGCCAGCAGCTACAACTACAATGAGCAGTTCTTC
TRBD1	TRBV4-1	NA	TRBJ1-5	CASSQDLAGGQPQHF	TGCGCCAGCAGCCAAGATCTTGCAGGGGGGCAGCCCCAGCATTTT
NA	TRBV5-4	NA	TRBJ2-1	CASSFRQSSYNEQFF	TGTGCCAGCAGCTTCAGGCAGAGCTCCTACAATGAGCAGTTCTTC
TRBD2	TRBV10-3	NA	TRBJ2-3	CAISDLAGGPDTQYF	TGTGCCATCAGTGACTTAGCGGGGGGGCCAGATACGCAGTATTTT
TRBD2	TRBV19	NA	TRBJ2-1	CASSKREVGNEQFF	TGTGCCAGTAGTAAGCGGGAGGTCGGCAATGAGCAGTTCTTC
NA	TRBV3-1/TRBV3-2	few	TRBJ2-5	CASSHSAGFETQYF	TGTGCCAGCAGCCATTCTGCGGGATTCGAGACCCAGTACTTC
TRBD1	TRBV5-6	NA	TRBJ2-3	CASSFQGAFTDTQYF	TGTGCCAGCAGCTTTCAGGGGGCATTTACAGATACGCAGTATTTT
NA	TRBV5-4	NA	TRBJ2-3	CASRGRSTDTQYF	TGTGCCAGCCGGGGGAGGAGCACAGATACGCAGTATTTT
NA	TRBV9	few	TRBJ1-1	CASSLKMNTEAFF	TGTGCCAGCAGCTTAAAAATGAACACTGAAGCTTTCTTT
NA	TRBV11-2	NA	TRBJ1-2	CASSLMGAGYGYTF	TGTGCCAGCAGCTTAATGGGGGCTGGCTATGGCTACACCTTC
TRBD2	TRBV19	NA	TRBJ2-4	CASSRPSGGAGAKNIQYF	TGTGCCAGTAGTAGGCCTAGCGGGGGGGCCGGAGCCAAAAACATTCAGTACTTC
TRBD1	TRBV6-5	once	TRBJ1-1	CASSYSIRGTAEAFF	TGTGCCAGCAGTTACTCGATCAGGGGGACCGCTGAAGCTTTCTTT
TRBD2	TRBV4-3	once	TRBJ2-2	CASSPTSGNTGELFF	TGCGCCAGCAGCCCGACTAGCGGGAACACCGGGGAGCTGTTTTTT
NA	TRBV7-8	NA	TRBJ2-7	CASSLESASYEQYF	TGTGCCAGCAGCTTAGAGAGCGCATCCTACGAGCAGTACTTC
TRBD2	TRBV3-1/TRBV3-2	NA	TRBJ2-2	CASSRPTSGPLTGELFF	TGTGCCAGCAGCCGCCCGACTAGCGGGCCTCTCACCGGGGAGCTGTTTTTT
NA	TRBV29-1	NA	TRBJ1-1	CSVEGVAMNTEAFF	TGCAGCGTTGAAGGGGTAGCAATGAACACTGAAGCTTTCTTT
TRBD1	TRBV14	NA	TRBJ1-2	CASSQWTGQGYTF	TGTGCCAGCAGCCAATGGACAGGCCAGGGCTACACCTTC
TRBD2	TRBV2	NA	TRBJ2-1	CASSDSPPAGAYNEQFF	TGTGCCAGCAGTGATTCCCCCCCAGCGGGAGCCTACAATGAGCAGTTCTTC
NA	TRBV9	NA	TRBJ2-2	CASSVYGGTGELFF	TGTGCCAGCAGCGTCTACGGGGGCACCGGGGAGCTGTTTTTT
NA	TRBV7-8	NA	TRBJ1-1	CASSLAVAGVTEAFF	TGTGCCAGCAGCTTAGCGGTCGCAGGGGTCACTGAAGCTTTCTTT
NA	TRBV6-5	NA	TRBJ1-6	CASSYRSEGSPLHF	TGTGCCAGCAGTTATAGGAGCGAGGGCTCACCCCTCCACTTT
NA	TRBV10-2	NA	TRBJ1-2	CASSEREYGYTF	TGCGCCAGCAGTGAACGCGAGTATGGCTACACCTTC
TRBD1	TRBV12-5	NA	TRBJ1-1	CASGLVARGATEAFF	TGTGCTAGTGGTTTGGTTGCCAGGGGGGCCACTGAAGCTTTCTTT
NA	TRBV7-2	NA	TRBJ2-5	CASSLPQGLRETQYF	TGTGCCAGCAGCTTACCTCAGGGTTTGAGGGAGACCCAGTACTTC
NA	TRBV3-1/TRBV3-2	NA	TRBJ2-7	CASSRGGSYEQYF	TGTGCCAGCAGCCGAGGGGGTTCCTACGAGCAGTACTTC
NA	TRBV5-6	NA	TRBJ2-7	CASSLAGSHEQYF	TGTGCCAGCAGCTTGGCAGGGTCCCACGAGCAGTACTTC